The 14 T cell receptor beta chains given below trace back to one sample, sequenced in a study of cytomegalovirus exposure and HLA in healthy donors. The PCR used 60 Vbeta and 13 Jbeta primers. Using immunoSEQ multiplex PCR, the repertoire was profiled, and TCRdb retains in-frame clones only, with some absent. This table holds about 160,000 clones, approximately 83% found once. The sequencing sample was made of PBMCs. Receptors originate from a boy between 2 and 10 years old in good health and CMV-seronegative.

The gene calls are TRBV30 and TRBJ2-5; tentative D call: TRBD1 (6 bases). V lost 7 bases and J lost 2, with 11 bases in between. The CDR3 sequence is 12 residues long. CDR1 is GTSNPN, CDR2 SVGIG, per germline (reference sequence). The CDR3 loop is CASGQRQETQYF. The CDR3 DNA is TGTGCCTCCGGACAGAGACAAGAGACCCAGTACTTC.

The rearrangement uses TRBV7-2 and TRBJ2-1, with 7 bases identical to TRBD1. The CDR3 consists of 15 residues. Trimming cost V 5 bases and J 3 bases; bases outside gene matches: 7. In germline, CDR1 is SGHTA, CDR2 FQGNSA. CDR3 nucleotide sequence: TGTGCCAGCAGCCACGGTGACAGGGACTACAATGAGCAGTTCTTC. Translating it yields CASSHGDRDYNEQFF. The full variable domain, in which reference TRBV7-2 and TRBJ2-1 provide the parts outside the CDR3, is GAGVSQSPSNKVTEKGKDVELRCDPISGHTALYWYRQSLGQGLEFLIYFQGNSAPDKSGLPSDRFSAERTGGSVSTLTIQRTQQEDSAVYLCASSHGDRDYNEQFFGPGTRLTVL.

This clone has just one count. J is TRBJ2-7 and V is TRBV30; 10 nucleotides match TRBD2. Looked up from germline, CDR1 is GTSNPN and CDR2 is SVGIG (reference sequence). V was clipped by 3 bases and J by 1 base; unmatched bases: 12. CDR3 size: 17 residues. The CDR3 spells CAWSGGLAGEGSYEQYF. The CDR3 DNA follows: TGTGCCTGGAGCGGGGGGCTAGCGGGAGAAGGGTCCTACGAGCAGTACTTC. The full variable domain, in which reference TRBV30 and TRBJ2-7 provide the parts outside the CDR3, is SQTIHQWPATLVQPVGSPLSLECTVEGTSNPNLYWYRQAAGRGLQLLFYSVGIGQISSEVPQNLSASRPQDRQFILSSKKLLLSDSGFYLCAWSGGLAGEGSYEQYFGPGTRLTVT.

The rearrangement links TRBV10-1 to TRBJ2-2; 13 bases are shared with TRBD2. This CDR3 is 20 amino acids long. Germline loops: CDR1 WNHNN, CDR2 SYGVQD (reference sequence). With V trimmed by 2 bases and J by 0 bases, 9 bases remained unmatched. This CDR3 is CASSEGLAGVTPPNTGELFF. In DNA, the CDR3 is TGCGCCAGCAGTGAGGGACTAGCGGGAGTCACACCACCGAACACCGGGGAGCTGTTTTTT.

This clone occurred a few times. The chain links TRBV7-2 to TRBJ2-1, with 7 positions matching TRBD2. Per the germline V gene, CDR1 is SGHTA and CDR2 is FQGNSA. This CDR3 is 15 amino acids long. With 5 bases clipped from V and 7 bases from J, the junction kept 11 bases outside the gene matches. CDR3 loop: CASSPEGRVRNEQFF. CDR3 sequence (DNA): TGTGCCAGCAGCCCAGAGGGGAGGGTGAGAAATGAGCAGTTCTTC.

This clone was observed a single time. The chain has TRBV10-2 and TRBJ1-1; D is ambiguous. The V gene lost 7 bases and the J gene lost 0 bases, with 15 bases spanning the gap. CDR1 and CDR2 (germline): WSHSY, SAAADI. The CDR3 is made up of 15 amino acids. In DNA, the CDR3 is TGCGCCAGCACCATACCTGGACTTCTGAACACTGAAGCTTTCTTT. The encoded protein is CASTIPGLLNTEAFF.

The V gene is TRBV6-5, the J gene TRBJ2-2, with D maybe TRBD1 (5 bases). Germline V CDR1 and CDR2: MNHEY, SVGAGI. This CDR3 comprises 12 residues. The ends were cut back, 8 bases at V and 3 bases at J, with 7 bases in the middle. CDR3: CASQGYTGELFF. CDR3 DNA sequence: TGTGCCAGCCAGGGATACACCGGGGAGCTGTTTTTT.

V gene TRBV6-5 combines with J gene TRBJ2-3; 8 nucleotides align to TRBD2. CDR1 is MNHEY and CDR2 is SVGAGI in the germline V gene. After removal of 7 bases from V and 4 bases from J, the junction contained 10 bases not matched to a gene. The CDR3 loop spans 15 amino acids. CDR3 in amino acids: CASKRERGAADTQYF. CDR3 DNA: TGTGCCAGCAAGCGGGAGAGGGGGGCAGCAGATACGCAGTATTTT.

This sequence joins TRBV5-6 and TRBJ2-7, with TRBD2 identical over 8 bases. There are 16 residues in the CDR3. The ends lost 4 bases at V and 0 bases at J; junction bases unmatched: 9. CDR1 SGHDT and CDR2 YYEEEE come from the germline V gene. The CDR3 DNA reads TGTGCCAGCAGCGAGGCCGGGACTAGGAGCTCCTACGAGCAGTACGTC. This codes for CASSEAGTRSSYEQYV.

The genes are TRBV29-1 and TRBJ1-1; D possibly corresponds to TRBD1 (5 bases). Between the trimmed V and J ends, which lost 7 bases and 4 bases, there was a span of 13 bases. Germline CDR1 SQVTM, CDR2 ANQGSEA. The CDR3 consists of 12 residues. CDR3 sequence reads: CSAILTVTEAFF. The DNA of the CDR3 is TGCAGCGCAATACTGACAGTCACTGAAGCTTTCTTT.

The table lists this clone with a count of one. In DNA form, the CDR3 reads TGCGCCAGCAGTGTGACAGTTGGTACGAACACCGGGGAGCTGTTTTTT. Protein product: CASSVTVGTNTGELFF. This chain uses TRBV10-1 with TRBJ2-2; D is possibly TRBD1 (5 bases). The CDR3 length is 16 residues. Germline CDR1 is WNHNN and CDR2 is SYGVQD (reference sequence). The ends were cut back, 4 bases at V and 0 bases at J, with 12 bases in the middle.

The chain joins TRBV30 to TRBJ1-6; 9 bases match TRBD1. The trim removed 2 bases at V and 7 bases at J, leaving 6 bases unmatched. The CDR3 is 15 residues long. CDR1 is GTSNPN, CDR2 SVGIG, per germline (reference sequence). Written as DNA, the CDR3 is TGTGCCTGGAGTCGCCGGGACAGGGACAATTCACCCCTCCACTTT. Translation: CAWSRRDRDNSPLHF.

This rearrangement joins TRBV6-1 to TRBJ2-7; TRBD2 might be the D (6 bases). Germline V CDR1 and CDR2: MNHNS, SASEGT. Between the trimmed V and J ends, which lost 1 base and 3 bases, there was a span of 13 bases. The CDR3 runs 15 residues. CDR3 in DNA: TGTGCCAGCAGTGAAGTGGGACGGGGAGGCTACGAGCAGTACGTC. As protein: CASSEVGRGGYEQYV.

The chain has TRBV18 and TRBJ2-2, with 7 bases that match TRBD1. The CDR3 is made up of 14 amino acids. Germline V lookup: CDR1 KGHSH, CDR2 LQKENI. Trimming removed 2 bases from V and 4 bases from J; junction bases left unmatched: 1. The CDR3, as DNA: TGTGCCAGCTCACCAGACAGGGTCACCGGGGAGCTGTTTTTT. Its translation: CASSPDRVTGELFF.